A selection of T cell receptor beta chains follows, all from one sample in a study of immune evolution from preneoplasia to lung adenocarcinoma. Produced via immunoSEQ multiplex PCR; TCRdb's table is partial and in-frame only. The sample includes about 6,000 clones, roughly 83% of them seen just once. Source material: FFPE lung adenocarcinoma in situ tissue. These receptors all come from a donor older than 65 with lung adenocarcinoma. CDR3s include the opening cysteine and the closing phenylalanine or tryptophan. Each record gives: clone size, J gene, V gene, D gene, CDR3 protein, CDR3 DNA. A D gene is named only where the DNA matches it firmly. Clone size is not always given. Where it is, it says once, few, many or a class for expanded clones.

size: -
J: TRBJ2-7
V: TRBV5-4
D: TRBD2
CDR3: CASSSGTSRKYEQYF
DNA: TGTGCCAGCAGCTCCGGGACTAGCAGAAAATACGAGCAGTACTTC

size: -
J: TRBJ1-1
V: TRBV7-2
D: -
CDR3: CASSLSPGREAFF
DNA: TGTGCCAGCAGCCTAAGCCCTGGCAGAGAAGCTTTCTTT

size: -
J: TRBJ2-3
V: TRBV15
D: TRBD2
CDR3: CATSRGLASTSSTDTQYF
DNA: TGTGCCACCAGCAGAGGACTAGCGTCAACTTCTAGCACAGATACGCAGTATTTT

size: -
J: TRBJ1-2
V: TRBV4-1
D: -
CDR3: CASSQERQANYGYTF
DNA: TGCGCCAGCAGCCAAGAACGCCAGGCCAACTATGGCTACACCTTC

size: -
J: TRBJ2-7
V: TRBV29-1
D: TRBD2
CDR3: CSVAVSGSYEQYF
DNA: TGCAGCGTTGCGGTCAGCGGGAGCTACGAGCAGTACTTC

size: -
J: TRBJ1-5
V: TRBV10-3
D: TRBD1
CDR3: CAISPGTANQPQHF
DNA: TGTGCCATCAGTCCCGGGACAGCCAATCAGCCCCAGCATTTT

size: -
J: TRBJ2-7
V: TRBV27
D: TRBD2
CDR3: CASSLSTPSGSYEQYF
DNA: TGTGCCAGCAGTTTATCGACCCCTAGCGGCTCCTACGAGCAGTACTTC

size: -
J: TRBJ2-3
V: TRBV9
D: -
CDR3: CASSVDIQMDTQYF
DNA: TGTGCCAGCAGCGTAGACATCCAGATGGATACGCAGTATTTT

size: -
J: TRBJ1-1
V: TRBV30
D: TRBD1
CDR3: CAWRGKGQGFAEAFF
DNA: TGTGCCTGGAGGGGAAAGGGACAGGGATTTGCTGAAGCTTTCTTT

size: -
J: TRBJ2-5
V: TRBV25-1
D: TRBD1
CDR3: CASSEGARGQGETQYF
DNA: TGTGCCAGCAGTGAGGGGGCCCGGGGACAGGGTGAGACCCAGTACTTC

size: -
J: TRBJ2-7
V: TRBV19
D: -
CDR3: CASSTTTVAGHYEQYF
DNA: TGTGCCAGTAGTACCACTACAGTGGCTGGGCACTACGAGCAGTACTTC

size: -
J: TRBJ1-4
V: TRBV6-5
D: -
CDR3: CASRALQGFKEKLFF
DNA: TGTGCCAGCAGGGCCCTACAGGGATTCAAAGAAAAACTGTTTTTT

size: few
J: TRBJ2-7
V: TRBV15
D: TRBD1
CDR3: CATSRERTGDEQYF
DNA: TGTGCCACCAGCAGAGAGAGGACAGGGGACGAGCAGTACTTC

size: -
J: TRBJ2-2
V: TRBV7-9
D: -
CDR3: CASSLTSTGELFF
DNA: TGTGCCAGCAGCTTAACTTCCACCGGGGAGCTGTTTTTT

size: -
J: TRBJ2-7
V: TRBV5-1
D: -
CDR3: CASSPGPGEYYEQYF
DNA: TGCGCCAGCAGCCCCGGCCCGGGCGAATACTACGAGCAGTACTTC

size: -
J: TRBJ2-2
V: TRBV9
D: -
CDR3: CASSARLAGELFF
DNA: TGTGCCAGCAGCGCTCGGTTGGCCGGGGAGCTGTTTTTT

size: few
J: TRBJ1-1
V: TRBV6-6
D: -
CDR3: CASSYSAEAFF
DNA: TGTGCCAGCAGTTACTCGGCTGAAGCTTTCTTT

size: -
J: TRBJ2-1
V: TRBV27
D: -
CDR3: CASSPYNNEQFF
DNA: TGTGCCAGCAGTCCATACAACAATGAGCAGTTCTTC

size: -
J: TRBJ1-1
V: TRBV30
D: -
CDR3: CAWSVVARGLAFF
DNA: TGTGCCTGGAGTGTTGTAGCGAGAGGGTTGGCTTTCTTT

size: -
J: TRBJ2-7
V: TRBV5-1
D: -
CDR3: CASSLAGQGFHEQYF
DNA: TGCGCCAGCAGCTTGGCCGGGCAGGGGTTCCACGAGCAGTACTTC

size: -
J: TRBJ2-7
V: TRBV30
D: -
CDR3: CARSSGPYEQYF
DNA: TGTGCCCGGAGTAGCGGTCCCTACGAGCAGTACTTC

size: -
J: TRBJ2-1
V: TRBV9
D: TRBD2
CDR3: CASSVGRLAGSEQFF
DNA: TGTGCCAGCAGCGTAGGGCGGCTAGCGGGGTCTGAGCAGTTCTTC

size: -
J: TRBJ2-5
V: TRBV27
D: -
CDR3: CASSRGETQYF
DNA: TGTGCCAGCAGTCGAGGGGAGACCCAGTACTTC

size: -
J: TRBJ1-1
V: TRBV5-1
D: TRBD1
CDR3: CASGQGHRGTEAFF
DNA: TGCGCCAGCGGACAGGGGCACAGAGGCACTGAAGCTTTCTTT

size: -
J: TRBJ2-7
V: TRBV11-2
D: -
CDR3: CASSLDIGRTYEQYF
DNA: TGTGCCAGCAGCTTAGATATAGGCAGGACCTACGAGCAGTACTTC

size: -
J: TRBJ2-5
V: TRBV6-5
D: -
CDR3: CASSYQAGKETQYF
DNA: TGTGCCAGCAGTTACCAGGCTGGGAAAGAGACCCAGTACTTC

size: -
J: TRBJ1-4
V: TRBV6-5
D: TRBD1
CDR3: CASSYGRTGQREKLFF
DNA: TGTGCCAGCAGTTACGGGAGGACAGGCCAACGGGAAAAACTGTTTTTT

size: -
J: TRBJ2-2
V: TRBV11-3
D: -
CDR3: CASSLGDTRGGELFF
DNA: TGTGCCAGCAGCTTGGGGGACACCCGCGGCGGGGAGCTGTTTTTT

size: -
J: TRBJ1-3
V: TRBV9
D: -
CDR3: CASSASDGRSGNTIYF
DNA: TGTGCCAGCAGCGCTTCGGACGGTCGCTCTGGAAACACCATATATTTT

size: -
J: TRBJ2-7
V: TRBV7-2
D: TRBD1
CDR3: CASSSQDARTGGEQYF
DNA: TGTGCCAGCAGCTCCCAAGATGCCCGGACAGGCGGCGAGCAGTACTTC

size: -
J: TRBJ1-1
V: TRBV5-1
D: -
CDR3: CASSLRELGNTEAFF
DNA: TGCGCCAGCAGCTTGCGCGAGCTGGGGAACACTGAAGCTTTCTTT

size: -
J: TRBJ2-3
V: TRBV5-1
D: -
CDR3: CASSLGPTGDSDTQYF
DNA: TGCGCCAGCAGCTTGGGACCTACAGGGGACTCAGATACGCAGTATTTT

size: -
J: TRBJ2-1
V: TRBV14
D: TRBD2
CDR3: CASSPLAGGLLEQFF
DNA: TGTGCCAGCAGCCCCCTAGCGGGAGGCCTACTTGAGCAGTTCTTC

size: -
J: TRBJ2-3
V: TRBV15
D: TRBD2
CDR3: CATSSSSGRLTDTQYF
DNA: TGTGCCACCAGCTCTTCCAGCGGGAGGTTAACAGATACGCAGTATTTT

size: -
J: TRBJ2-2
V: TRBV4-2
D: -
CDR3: CASSPGGSSNTGELFF
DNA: TGTGCCAGCAGCCCCGGTGGGAGTTCGAACACCGGGGAGCTGTTTTTT

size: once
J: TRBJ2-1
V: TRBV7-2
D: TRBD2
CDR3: CASSLQAGTGNEQFF
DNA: TGTGCCAGCAGCTTACAAGCGGGAACGGGTAATGAGCAGTTCTTC

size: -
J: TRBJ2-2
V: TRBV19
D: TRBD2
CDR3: CASSKTSGRVGTGELFF
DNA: TGTGCCAGTAGTAAGACTAGCGGGAGAGTGGGGACCGGGGAGCTGTTTTTT

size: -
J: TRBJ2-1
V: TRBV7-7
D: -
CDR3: CASSLALDEQFF
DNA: TGTGCTAGCAGCTTGGCTTTAGATGAGCAGTTCTTC

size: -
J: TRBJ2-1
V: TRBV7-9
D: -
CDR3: CASTPNEQFF
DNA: TGTGCCAGCACCCCCAATGAGCAGTTCTTC

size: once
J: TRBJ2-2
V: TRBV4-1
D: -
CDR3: CASSHRENTGELFF
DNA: TGCGCCAGCAGCCATCGGGAGAACACCGGGGAGCTGTTTTTT

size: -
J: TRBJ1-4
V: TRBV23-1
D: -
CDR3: CALRVGEKLFF
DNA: TGCGCCCTGCGGGTCGGTGAAAAACTGTTTTTT

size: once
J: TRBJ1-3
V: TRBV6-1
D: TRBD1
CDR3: CASSEPRGLSGNTIYF
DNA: TGTGCCAGCAGTGAGCCCAGGGGGCTCTCTGGAAACACCATATATTTT

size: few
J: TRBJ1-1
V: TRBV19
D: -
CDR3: CASSIDLGRVDTEAFF
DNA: TGTGCCAGTAGTATAGATCTCGGCAGGGTTGACACTGAAGCTTTCTTT

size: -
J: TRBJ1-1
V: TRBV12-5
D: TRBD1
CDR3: CASGLGQGNTEAFF
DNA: TGTGCTAGTGGTTTGGGACAGGGGAACACTGAAGCTTTCTTT

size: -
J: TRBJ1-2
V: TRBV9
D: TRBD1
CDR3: CASSVGDRVGYTF
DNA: TGTGCCAGCAGCGTAGGGGACAGGGTAGGCTACACCTTC

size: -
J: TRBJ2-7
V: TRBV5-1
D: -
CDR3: CASRRTAGYEQYF
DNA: TGCGCCAGCCGCCGGACAGCAGGGTACGAGCAGTACTTC

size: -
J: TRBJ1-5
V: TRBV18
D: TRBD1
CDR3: CASSPRDSRGNQPQHF
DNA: TGTGCCAGCTCACCCAGGGACAGCCGGGGCAATCAGCCCCAGCATTTT

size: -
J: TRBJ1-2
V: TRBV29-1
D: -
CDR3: CSVINRDYGYTF
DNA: TGCAGCGTTATAAACAGGGATTATGGCTACACCTTC

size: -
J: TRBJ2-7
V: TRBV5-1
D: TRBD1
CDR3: CANSKQGQSYEQYF
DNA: TGCGCCAACAGCAAACAGGGGCAGTCCTACGAGCAGTACTTC

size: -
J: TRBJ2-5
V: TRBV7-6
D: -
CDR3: CASSLGLRETQYF
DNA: TGTGCCAGCAGCTTGGGATTGCGAGAGACCCAGTACTTC

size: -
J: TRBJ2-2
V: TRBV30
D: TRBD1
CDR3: CAWIDRGHTGELFF
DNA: TGTGCCTGGATTGACAGGGGCCACACCGGGGAGCTGTTTTTT

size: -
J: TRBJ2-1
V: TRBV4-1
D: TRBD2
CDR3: CASSLRVAGVNGEQFF
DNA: TGCGCCAGCAGCCTCAGGGTAGCGGGAGTTAACGGTGAGCAGTTCTTC

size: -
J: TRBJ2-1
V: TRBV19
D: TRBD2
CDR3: CASMGGNYNEQFF
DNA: TGTGCCAGTATGGGGGGGAACTACAATGAGCAGTTCTTC

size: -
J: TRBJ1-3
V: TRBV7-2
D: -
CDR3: CASSLQVTFSGNTIYF
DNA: TGTGCCAGCAGCTTGCAAGTGACGTTCTCTGGAAACACCATATATTTT